The next 9 T cell receptor beta chains were all read from a single sample in a study of glioma-infiltrating T cells after dendritic cell vaccination. Time point here: after dendritic cell vaccination, including at tumor progression/relapse. The protocol was immunoSEQ multiplex PCR, while the TCRdb copy is restricted to in-frame clones and leaves out a portion. This table holds some 90,000 clones, more than 80% found once. Material: blood, obtained after dendritic cell vaccination. Receptor source: a human donor with glioblastoma.

The J gene is TRBJ2-7, the V gene TRBV5-1, with 7 bases fitting TRBD1. Germline V gene data show CDR1 as SGHRS and CDR2 as YFSETQ. CDR3 length equals 16 residues. V trimming: 0 bases; J trimming: 6 bases; junction bases outside the gene matches: 12. CDR3 coding DNA: TGCGCCAGCAGCTTGGGGGCCCTCACAGGGGCCGGCGAGCAGTACGTC. Translating it yields CASSLGALTGAGEQYV.

V is TRBV7-2 and J is TRBJ2-7; D gene uncertain. Germline V gene data show CDR1 as SGHTA and CDR2 as FQGNSA. CDR3 size: 14 residues. The germline V and J ends were trimmed by 2 bases and 1 base, with 9 bases remaining between them. CDR3 DNA sequence: TGTGCCAGCAGCTTAATGCCAGGATCCTACGAGCAGTACTTC. This translates into CASSLMPGSYEQYF.

The chain is built from TRBV14 and TRBJ2-1; 10 bases agree with TRBD1. The CDR3 totals 15 residues. Germline V lookup: CDR1 SGHDN, CDR2 FVKESK. With 2 bases clipped from V and 10 bases from J, the junction kept 8 bases outside the gene matches. In DNA form, the CDR3 reads TGTGCCAGCAGCCAACAACGACAGGGGGCGGGGGAGCAGTTCTTC. Its protein is CASSQQRQGAGEQFF.

The chain is built from TRBV4-1 and TRBJ1-2; D may be TRBD1 (6 bases). The V end lost 2 bases, the J end lost 6 bases, and 19 bases lay between the germline ends. Germline CDR1 MGHRA, CDR2 YSYEKL. This CDR3 has 16 residues. The CDR3 DNA is TGCGCCAGCAGCCAAACTACGAACAGGGATAGGGATGGCTACACCTTC. Translating it yields CASSQTTNRDRDGYTF.

Comments on this clone: Other DNA sequences in this specimen translate into the identical CDR3. The gene calls are TRBV5-6 and TRBJ2-5; no reliable D call. The CDR3 sequence is 13 residues long. Per germline, CDR1 SGHDT and CDR2 YYEEEE. Trimming shortened V by 0 bases and J by 4 bases, and 7 bases separated the two germline ends. CDR3 sequence reads: CASSLGRGETQYF. The DNA of the CDR3 is TGTGCCAGCAGCTTGGGACGCGGAGAGACCCAGTACTTC.

The chain uses TRBV9 and TRBJ2-4; 7 nucleotides line up with TRBD2. The length of the CDR3 is 13 residues. V lost 0 bases and J lost 10; bases outside the gene matches: 4. The germline V gene encodes CDR1 SGDLS and CDR2 YYNGEE. Here the CDR3 reads CASSVATSPIQYF. DNA of the CDR3: TGTGCCAGCAGCGTAGCGACTAGCCCTATTCAGTACTTC.

This chain connects TRBV30 to TRBJ1-2; D is possibly TRBD1 (5 bases). Germline CDR1 GTSNPN, CDR2 SVGIG (reference sequence). The V end was cut by 4 bases, the J end by 5 bases, with 17 bases between. CDR3 length: 14 residues. The DNA of the CDR3 is TGTGCCTGGATTGGGAGGGGTGGCGGTTATGGCTACACCTTC. It yields the protein CAWIGRGGGYGYTF. Filled out from reference TRBV30 and TRBJ1-2, the complete variable domain reads SQTIHQWPATLVQPVGSPLSLECTVEGTSNPNLYWYRQAAGRGLQLLFYSVGIGQISSEVPQNLSASRPQDRQFILSSKKLLLSDSGFYLCAWIGRGGGYGYTFGSGTRLTVV.

The rearrangement links TRBV19 to TRBJ2-5, with TRBD1 matching 10 bases. The CDR3 has 16 amino acids. After removal of 5 bases from V and 3 bases from J, the junction contained 9 bases not matched to a gene. Germline V gene sequence: CDR1 LNHDA, CDR2 SQIVND (reference sequence). CDR3 bases: TGTGCCAGTAGTTCCCCAGACAGGGGGCGCGAAGAGACCCAGTACTTC. Protein: CASSSPDRGREETQYF.

The gene calls are TRBV7-9 and TRBJ1-1; 9 bases are shared with TRBD1. The V and J ends lost 4 bases and 5 bases, in that order; junction bases with no gene match: 14. In germline, CDR1 is SEHNR, CDR2 FQNEAQ (reference sequence). The CDR3 runs 17 residues. CDR3 DNA sequence: TGTGCCAGCAGCTACTCAGGAGACAGGGGGATAGTGACTGAAGCTTTCTTT. This codes for CASSYSGDRGIVTEAFF. Looking up the rest from reference TRBV7-9 and TRBJ1-1 gives the full variable domain: DTGVSQNPRHKITKRGQNVTFRCDPISEHNRLYWYRQTLGQGPEFLTYFQNEAQLEKSRLLSDRFSAERPKGSFSTLEIQRTEQGDSAMYLCASSYSGDRGIVTEAFFGQGTRLTVV.